The 2 T cell receptor beta chains reported below all come from one sample, sequenced in a study of cytomegalovirus exposure and HLA in healthy donors. PCR primers comprised 60 Vbeta and 13 Jbeta primers. TCRdb keeps only in-frame clones here, not all; method: immunoSEQ multiplex PCR. Of about 160,000 clones in the sample, around 80% are singletons; the top ten hold approximately 2%. The source material was PBMCs. The receptors shown here come from a man aged 18 to 30 in good health and CMV-seronegative.

This rearrangement joins TRBV5-4 to TRBJ2-1; the match to TRBD2 covers 10 bases. This CDR3 region has 15 residues. Germline CDR1 is SGHNT and CDR2 is YYREEE (reference sequence). V trimming: 2 bases; J trimming: 6 bases; junction bases outside the gene matches: 5. The CDR3 bases are TGTGCCAGCAGCTTTTGGACTAGCGGAATCAATGAGCAGTTCTTC. Its protein product is CASSFWTSGINEQFF. Complete variable domain (other parts from reference TRBV5-4 and TRBJ2-1): ETGVTQSPTHLIKTRGQQVTLRCSSQSGHNTVSWYQQALGQGPQFIFQYYREEENGRGNFPPRFSGLQFPNYSSELNVNALELDDSALYLCASSFWTSGINEQFFGPGTRLTVL.

The rearrangement uses TRBV7-9 and TRBJ1-4; D gene uncertain. Germline CDR1 SEHNR, CDR2 FQNEAQ (reference sequence). This CDR3 is 14 amino acids long. V lost 0 bases and J 4 bases, leaving 6 bases between the germline ends. The CDR3 DNA follows: TGTGCCAGCAGCTTAGCTGGAGTTAATGAAAAACTGTTTTTT. This gives the protein CASSLAGVNEKLFF.